Below, one T cell receptor beta chain is given with its context. The data are from a study of blood T cell repertoires in COVID-19. Overall study: There were acute and convalescent COVID-19 samples, and they came from the United States, Italy and Spain. PBMCs, B-cell-depleted T cells, or T cells provided the cDNA or gDNA that made up the material.

The J segment lost 10 bases and the V segment lost 0 bases, leaving 0 bases of the junction unmatched. There are 12 residues in the CDR3. Looked up from germline, CDR1 is SGHRS and CDR2 is YFSETQ. Seattle-derived patients entered the study during active infection and were followed longitudinally. Assay: immunoSEQ multiplex PCR; the TCRdb copy retains only in-frame clones and omits some. The sample has about 480,000 clones; approximately 88% are singletons. This TCR derives from a woman in her fifties or sixties with COVID-19, enrolled during active disease. The J gene is TRBJ1-2, the V gene TRBV5-1; 10 nucleotides agree with TRBD1. Sample: peripheral blood. CDR3 residues: CASSLGQGAYTF. The CDR3 DNA reads TGCGCCAGCAGCTTGGGACAGGGGGCCTACACCTTC.